The clone carrying this T cell receptor beta chain was counted ten times or more. As yet, its antigen is unknown. The V gene lost 4 bases and the J gene lost 0 bases, with 11 bases spanning the gap. CDR1 and CDR2 (germline): SNHLY, FYNNEI. CDR3 length equals 15 residues. The sorted-subset TCR libraries were prepared using 1 million CD4+ or CD8+ T cells as the starting material. The source of the sample is a study of neurological immune-mediated disorders. General study points: Expanded clones shared no CDR3 amino acid sequences across subjects, suggesting private repertoires in all groups. Multiple sclerosis, the disease with the least TCR clonal expansion, fell below healthy controls, whereas HTLV-1-associated myelopathy showed the most.

The cDNA came from 5'RACE, which used 10-nucleotide random UMIs. TCRdb re-analysed the 5' RACE reads in MiXCR, keeping a single row per CDR3 protein. Of under 40,000 distinct CDR3 sequences in the sample, about 7% are singletons; the top ten hold around 5.7%. The sequenced sample consisted of CD4+ T cells from blood. This clonotype was obtained from a man between 50 and 59 years old in good health. The chain is built from TRBV2 and TRBJ2-3; no definite D call. The CDR3 DNA is TGTGCCAGCAGTGCTGGGTCTCATAGCACAGATACGCAGTATTTT. This sequence encodes CASSAGSHSTDTQYF. Full variable domain (outside the CDR3, taken from reference TRBV2 and TRBJ2-3): EPEVTQTPSHQVTQMGQEVILRCVPISNHLYFYWYRQILGQKVEFLVSFYNNEISEKSEIFDDQFSVERPDGSNFTLKIRSTKLEDSAMYFCASSAGSHSTDTQYFGPGTRLTVL.